One and the same sample provided the 24 T cell receptor beta chains below, sequenced in a study of cytomegalovirus exposure and HLA in healthy donors. Primers for the PCR totalled 60 Vbeta and 13 Jbeta. Repertoires were generated with immunoSEQ multiplex PCR, while TCRdb's copy carries only in-frame clones and drops some. Among about 190,000 clones listed, approximately 81% were seen once. The sequenced material came from PBMCs. The receptors stem from a male donor in good health and CMV-seronegative.

The CDR3 nucleotides read TGTGCCAGCAGTACCCCCAGGCCCACCACCAGTCCCCTCCACTTT. This encodes CASSTPRPTTSPLHF. The chain employs TRBV27 and TRBJ1-6, with D uncertain. V lost 5 bases and J 13 bases, leaving 21 bases between the germline ends. The CDR3 consists of 15 residues. Germline CDR1 MNHEY, CDR2 SMNVEV (reference sequence).

This clone showed up just once. The gene calls are TRBV5-6 and TRBJ1-5, with 7 nucleotides matching TRBD1. From germline, CDR1 is SGHDT and CDR2 YYEEEE. J was trimmed by 3 bases and V by 3 bases; bases with no gene match: 6. The CDR3 extends over 15 amino acids. CDR3 sequence: CASSSFTGDNQPQHF. CDR3 nucleotide sequence: TGTGCCAGCAGCTCCTTTACAGGGGACAATCAGCCCCAGCATTTT.

The chain recombines TRBV6-5 with TRBJ2-3; 12 bases are shared with TRBD2. The CDR3 contains 16 residues. Germline V gene data show CDR1 as MNHEY and CDR2 as SVGAGI. The trim removed 3 bases at V and 1 base at J, leaving 2 bases unmatched. The chain's CDR3 is CASSYASGGGTDTQYF. The DNA of the CDR3 is TGTGCCAGCAGTTATGCTAGCGGGGGGGGCACAGATACGCAGTATTTT.

This clone was seen once. The J gene is TRBJ2-2, the V gene TRBV5-1; 9 nucleotides match TRBD2. Germline loops: CDR1 SGHRS, CDR2 YFSETQ. This CDR3 region has 16 residues. V trimming: 0 bases; J trimming: 4 bases; junction bases outside the gene matches: 4. Here the CDR3 reads CASSLGLSGGTGELFF. The CDR3 coding sequence is TGCGCCAGCAGCTTGGGACTTAGCGGGGGCACCGGGGAGCTGTTTTTT.

The CDR3 nucleotides are TGTGCCAGCACCCCCGCGGCTCGCCACACTGAAGCTTTCTTT. This translates into CASTPAARHTEAFF. V usage is TRBV6-5 and J usage is TRBJ1-1, with D unclear. Trimming stripped 7 bases from V and 3 bases from J, with 15 bases between. This CDR3 has 14 amino acids. Looked up from germline, CDR1 is MNHEY and CDR2 is SVGAGI.

The chain joins TRBV9 to TRBJ1-4, with 9 bases fitting TRBD1. V lost 3 bases, J lost 4 bases, and 4 bases stayed unmatched. The length of the CDR3 is 15 residues. Germline loops: CDR1 SGDLS, CDR2 YYNGEE. The CDR3 sequence is CASSARTGVNEKLFF. The CDR3 DNA reads TGTGCCAGCAGCGCAAGGACAGGGGTTAATGAAAAACTGTTTTTT.

The genes are TRBV7-9 and TRBJ1-1; TRBD1 matches 9 bases. Germline V gene data show CDR1 as SEHNR and CDR2 as FQNEAQ (reference sequence). The V segment lost 7 bases and the J segment 4 bases; nucleotides outside the gene matches: 7. This CDR3 is 14 amino acids long. The CDR3 sequence is CASKTGTGITEAFF. CDR3 nucleotide sequence: TGTGCCAGCAAGACCGGGACAGGGATCACTGAAGCTTTCTTT. The full variable domain, completed using reference TRBV7-9 and TRBJ1-1, is DTGVSQNPRHKITKRGQNVTFRCDPISEHNRLYWYRQTLGQGPEFLTYFQNEAQLEKSRLLSDRFSAERPKGSFSTLEIQRTEQGDSAMYLCASKTGTGITEAFFGQGTRLTVV.

This chain connects TRBV19 to TRBJ1-2; a possible D gene is TRBD1 (5 bases). This CDR3 is 14 amino acids long. Germline lookup yields CDR1 LNHDA and CDR2 SQIVND (reference sequence). V lost 5 bases and J lost 4, with 14 bases in between. CDR3 sequence reads: CASSETAGLYGYTF. The CDR3 DNA is TGTGCCAGTAGTGAAACCGCAGGGCTCTATGGCTACACCTTC.

The chain joins TRBV6-1 to TRBJ2-5, with TRBD1 matching 9 bases. The germline V gene has CDR1 MNHNS and CDR2 SASEGT. CDR3 length equals 15 residues. V lost 8 bases to trimming and J lost 4 bases; unmatched junction nucleotides: 11. This chain's CDR3 is CASAYDRGFTETQYF. In DNA form, the CDR3 reads TGTGCCAGCGCTTATGACAGGGGGTTTACAGAGACCCAGTACTTC.

The J gene is TRBJ2-7, the V gene TRBV5-8; TRBD2 is a possible D gene (7 bases). The CDR3 is made up of 14 amino acids. The germline CDR1 and CDR2 sequences are SGHTS and YDEGEE. V was clipped by 2 bases and J by 2 bases, with 11 bases between them. The CDR3 DNA reads as TGTGCCAGCAGCTTCGGGGGGCAAACCTACGAGCAGTACTTC. Amino acid sequence: CASSFGGQTYEQYF.

The genes are TRBV6-1 and TRBJ2-1; D might be TRBD1 (6 bases). Germline V gives CDR1 MNHNS, CDR2 SASEGT. The CDR3 contains 15 residues. Trimming left V 4 bases short and J 0 bases short, with 10 bases between. CDR3: CASSGDISSYNEQFF. CDR3 nucleotide sequence: TGTGCCAGCAGTGGGGACATCAGCTCCTACAATGAGCAGTTCTTC.

The chain couples TRBV27 to TRBJ1-6; 7 nucleotides agree with TRBD1. After removal of 6 bases from V and 2 bases from J, the junction contained 22 bases not matched to a gene. This CDR3 region has 21 residues. Germline CDR1 and CDR2: MNHEY and SMNVEV (reference sequence). This chain's CDR3 is CASSLTQPRTGAYPYNSPLHF. CDR3 DNA sequence: TGTGCCAGCAGCCTAACCCAACCGAGGACAGGCGCGTATCCCTATAATTCACCCCTCCACTTT.

V and J are TRBV18 and TRBJ2-7; TRBD2 agrees at 10 bases. V gave up 3 bases and J gave up 2 bases; unmatched junction bases: 19. Germline V gene sequence: CDR1 KGHSH, CDR2 LQKENI. This CDR3 region has 20 residues. The CDR3 region is CASSPRDRFRLAGFTYEQYF. The CDR3 DNA follows: TGTGCCAGCTCACCCCGGGACAGGTTCCGACTAGCGGGTTTTACCTACGAGCAGTACTTC.

This rearrangement joins TRBV25-1 to TRBJ2-5; TRBD1 might be the D (5 bases). Trimming left V 3 bases short and J 0 bases short, with 14 bases between. The CDR3 is 16 residues long. CDR1 and CDR2 from the germline V gene are MGHDK and SYGVNS. The CDR3 DNA sequence: TGTGCCAGCAGTGAGGTAATCAGGGTGGACCAAGAGACCCAGTACTTC. Translated, it gives CASSEVIRVDQETQYF. The full variable domain, its missing parts supplied by reference TRBV25-1 and TRBJ2-5, is EADIYQTPRYLVIGTGKKITLECSQTMGHDKMYWYQQDPGMELHLIHYSYGVNSTEKGDLSSESTVSRIRTEHFPLTLESARPSHTSQYLCASSEVIRVDQETQYFGPGTRLLVL.

V gene TRBV11-1 combines with J gene TRBJ2-5, with D possibly TRBD2 on 6 matching bases. V dropped 1 base and J dropped 1 base, with 13 bases sitting between them. The CDR3 runs to 16 residues. Germline V CDR1 and CDR2: SGHAT, FQDESV (reference sequence). As DNA, the CDR3 is TGTGCCAGCAGCTTAGGAGGAGGGCAGCTCCAAGAGACCCAGTACTTC. The encoded protein is CASSLGGGQLQETQYF.

The chain links TRBV18 to TRBJ2-7, with D unresolved. The CDR3 sequence is 18 residues long. Germline-derived CDR1 and CDR2 are KGHSH and LQKENI. V was cut by 0 bases and J by 0 bases, with 18 bases left in between. The CDR3 coding sequence is TGTGCCAGCTCACCACCGCCAGACTCACGCGCGAGCTCCTACGAGCAGTACTTC. Protein: CASSPPPDSRASSYEQYF.

The rearrangement joins TRBV29-1 to TRBJ2-7, with D perhaps matching TRBD1 (6 bases). Germline values: CDR1 SQVTM, CDR2 ANQGSEA. CDR3 length: 19 amino acids. V was cut by 2 bases and J by 0 bases, with 26 bases left in between. In nucleotides, the CDR3 is TGCAGCGTTGAACCCCGGGACATCGTGAACTTGAGGAGCTCCTACGAGCAGTACTTC. Protein product: CSVEPRDIVNLRSSYEQYF.

The gene calls are TRBV7-6 and TRBJ2-2, with 10 bases identical to TRBD1. CDR1 is SGHVS, CDR2 FNYEAQ, per germline. V lost 7 bases to trimming and J lost 5 bases; unmatched junction nucleotides: 7. This CDR3 has 15 residues. CDR3 residues: CASKPGTGDTGELFF. The CDR3 bases are TGTGCCAGCAAACCCGGGACAGGGGATACCGGGGAGCTGTTTTTT.

The V call is TRBV27, the J call TRBJ1-2; tentatively, D is TRBD1 (6 bases). This CDR3 is 16 amino acids long. Trimming cost V 2 bases and J 3 bases, with 16 bases left between them. The V gene's germline CDR1 is MNHEY and CDR2 SMNVEV (reference sequence). CDR3 region: CASSLEDRNSHYGYTF. CDR3 sequence (DNA): TGTGCCAGCAGTTTAGAGGACAGAAACAGCCACTATGGCTACACCTTC.

This chain connects TRBV7-2 to TRBJ2-4, with TRBD1 identical over 8 bases. Germline values: CDR1 SGHTA, CDR2 FQGNSA. This CDR3 spans 17 amino acids. V was clipped by 4 bases and J by 2 bases; unmatched bases: 10. The CDR3 loop is CASSSDTGGRPKNIQYF. In DNA form, the CDR3 reads TGTGCCAGCAGCTCTGATACAGGGGGTAGGCCCAAAAACATTCAGTACTTC.

The CDR3 nucleotides read TGTGCCAGCAGCCGGGACAGGGGGCATAGTGGCTACACCTTC. Residues: CASSRDRGHSGYTF. The genes are TRBV6-5 and TRBJ1-2; TRBD1 agrees at 12 bases. V was pared by 6 bases and J by 7 bases, with 6 bases of the junction left unmatched. The CDR3 spans 14 residues. Germline V gene lookup returns CDR1 MNHEY and CDR2 SVGAGI.

The chain combines TRBV5-4 with TRBJ2-2; 11 positions match TRBD2. This CDR3 is built from 15 residues. V lost 3 bases to trimming and J lost 4 bases; unmatched junction nucleotides: 2. The germline gives CDR1 SGHNT, CDR2 YYREEE (reference sequence). CDR3 DNA: TGTGCCAGCAGCTCCGGGACTAGCGGCACCGGGGAGCTGTTTTTT. It specifies CASSSGTSGTGELFF.

This clone appeared once. The V and J genes are TRBV4-3 and TRBJ2-2, with a possible D match to TRBD2 (6 bases). Germline V gene data show CDR1 as LGHNA and CDR2 as YSLEER. V dropped 0 bases and J dropped 5 bases, with 10 bases sitting between them. This CDR3 has 15 residues. The CDR3 loop reads CASSQDPGVTGELFF. CDR3 bases: TGCGCCAGCAGCCAAGATCCGGGGGTTACCGGGGAGCTGTTTTTT.

This clone was detected only a few times. The rearrangement uses TRBV6-1 and TRBJ2-7; D is undetermined. The CDR3 covers 13 residues. From germline, CDR1 is MNHNS and CDR2 SASEGT. Trimming removed 8 bases from V and 6 bases from J, with 17 bases in between. CDR3 DNA sequence: TGTGCCAGCTCCGCTGCAGTCGAGGTCGAGCAGTACTTC. This codes for CASSAAVEVEQYF.